This entry features one T cell receptor beta chain sequence. Trimming pared 5 bases from V and 1 base from J, leaving 14 bases between. The CDR3 totals 16 residues. Looked up from germline, CDR1 is SGHTA and CDR2 is FQGTGA. Only in-frame clones appear in the TCRdb table, and some are missing; sequencing was by immunoSEQ multiplex PCR. The sample contains about 150,000 clones, approximately 85% of which appear only once. These data originate in a study of blood T cell repertoires in COVID-19. Overall study: PBMCs, B-cell-depleted T cells, or T cells provided the cDNA or gDNA that made up the material.

One Seattle source followed patients from active infection through their disease course. The clonotype originates from a man aged 80 or over with COVID-19, enrolled during active disease. This chain links TRBV7-3 with TRBJ2-2, with D perhaps matching TRBD2 (5 bases). The sequencing input was peripheral blood. Here the CDR3 DNA reads TGTGCCAGCAGCCCCTCGGGGTCATTGAACACCGGGGAGCTGTTTTTT. Protein product: CASSPSGSLNTGELFF.